This T cell receptor beta chain came from a study of post-analysis software for immune sequencing data. Study overall: Relapsing-remitting, secondary progressive and progressive-relapsing multiple sclerosis were all included among the disease courses.

V was shortened by 0 bases and J by 0 bases, with 12 bases between the two germline ends. The CDR3 is 15 residues long. Germline CDR1 is DFQATT and CDR2 is SNEGSKA (reference sequence). Unique molecular identifiers featured in each of the TCR beta cDNA libraries. Yield was about 500,000 cDNA molecules from roughly 1 to 10 million T cells. TCRdb itself ran the PCR reads through MiXCR, one entry per CDR3 protein. The top ten clones hold 13% of a sample with a few hundred thousand distinct CDR3 sequences, approximately 38% of them seen once. Remarks on this clonotype: Its specificity is unknown.

Study results and caveats: Controls significantly exceeded multiple sclerosis patients in normalized Chao1 diversity. The F measure placed samples prepared in the same batch into strongly shared clusters. Patients used about 5 TRBV segments, including TRBV5-6, TRBV5-1 and TRBV20-1, more often than controls.

The clonotype originates from a girl aged 10 to 17 with multiple sclerosis. The sequenced sample consisted of blood. V and J are TRBV20-1 and TRBJ2-7; D may correspond to TRBD1 or TRBD2 (5 bases each). CDR3 residues: CSARDLAGSSYEQYF. The CDR3 DNA follows: TGCAGTGCTAGAGATCTCGCAGGGAGCTCCTACGAGCAGTACTTC.